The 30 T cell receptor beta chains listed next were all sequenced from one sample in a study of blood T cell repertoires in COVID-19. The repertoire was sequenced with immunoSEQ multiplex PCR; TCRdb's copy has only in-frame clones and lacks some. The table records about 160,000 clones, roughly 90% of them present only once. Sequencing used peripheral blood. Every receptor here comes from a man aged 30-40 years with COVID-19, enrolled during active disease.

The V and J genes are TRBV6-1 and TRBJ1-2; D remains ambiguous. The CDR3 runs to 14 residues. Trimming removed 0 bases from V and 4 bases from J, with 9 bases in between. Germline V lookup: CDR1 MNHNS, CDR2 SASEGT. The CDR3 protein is CASSEAPGLYGYTF. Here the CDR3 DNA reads TGTGCCAGCAGTGAAGCCCCAGGACTCTATGGCTACACCTTC.

The DNA for the CDR3 is TGTGCCAGTAGCGCGAGGGGACAGAGTAATGAAAAACTGTTTTTT. Protein product: CASSARGQSNEKLFF. The rearrangement joins TRBV19 to TRBJ1-4; 7 nucleotides line up with TRBD1. The CDR3 has 15 residues. The germline V gene encodes CDR1 LNHDA and CDR2 SQIVND (reference sequence). V dropped 6 bases and J dropped 4; count of bases not matched to a gene: 8.

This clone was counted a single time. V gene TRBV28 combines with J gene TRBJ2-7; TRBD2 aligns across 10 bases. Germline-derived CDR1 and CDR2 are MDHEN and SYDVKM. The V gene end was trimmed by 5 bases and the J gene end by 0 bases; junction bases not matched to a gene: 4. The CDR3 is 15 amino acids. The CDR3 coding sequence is TGTGCCAGCAGTCCAGCGGGAGGGGCCTCCTACGAGCAGTACTTC. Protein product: CASSPAGGASYEQYF.

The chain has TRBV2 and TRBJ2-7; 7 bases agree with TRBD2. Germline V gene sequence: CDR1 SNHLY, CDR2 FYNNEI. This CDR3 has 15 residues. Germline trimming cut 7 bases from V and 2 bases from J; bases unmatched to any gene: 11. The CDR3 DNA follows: TGTGCCAGCATGGGGGAGGGGCGGGGACCCTACGAGCAGTACTTC. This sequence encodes CASMGEGRGPYEQYF.

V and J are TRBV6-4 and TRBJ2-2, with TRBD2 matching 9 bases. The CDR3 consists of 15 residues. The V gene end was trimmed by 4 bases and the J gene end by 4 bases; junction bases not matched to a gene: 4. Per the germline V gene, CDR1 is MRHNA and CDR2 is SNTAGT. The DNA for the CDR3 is TGTGCCAGCAGTGCGGGCGGGGGGGCCACCGGGGAGCTGTTTTTT. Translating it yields CASSAGGGATGELFF.

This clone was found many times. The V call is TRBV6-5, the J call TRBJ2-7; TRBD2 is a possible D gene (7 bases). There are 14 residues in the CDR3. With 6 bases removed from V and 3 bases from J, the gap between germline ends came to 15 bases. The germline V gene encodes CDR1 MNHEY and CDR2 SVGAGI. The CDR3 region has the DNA TGTGCCAGCAGGCCGAGGGGGGGCATCTACGAGCAGTACTTC. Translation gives CASRPRGGIYEQYF.

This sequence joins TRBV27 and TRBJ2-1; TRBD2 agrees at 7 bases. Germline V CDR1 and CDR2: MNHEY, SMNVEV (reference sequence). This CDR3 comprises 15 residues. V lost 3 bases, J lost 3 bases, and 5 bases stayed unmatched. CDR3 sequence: CASSFERGLYNEQFF. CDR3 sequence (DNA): TGTGCCAGCAGTTTTGAGCGGGGCCTCTACAATGAGCAGTTCTTC.

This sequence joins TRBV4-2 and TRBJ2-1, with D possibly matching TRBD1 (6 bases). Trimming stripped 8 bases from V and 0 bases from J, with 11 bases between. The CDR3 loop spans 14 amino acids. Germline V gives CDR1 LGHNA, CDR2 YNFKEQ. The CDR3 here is CASRGTNSYNEQFF. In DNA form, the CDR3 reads TGTGCCAGCCGAGGGACAAACTCCTACAATGAGCAGTTCTTC.

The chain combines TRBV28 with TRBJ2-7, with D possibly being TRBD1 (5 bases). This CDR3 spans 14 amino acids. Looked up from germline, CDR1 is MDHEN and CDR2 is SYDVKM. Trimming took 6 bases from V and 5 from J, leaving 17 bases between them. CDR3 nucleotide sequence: TGTGCCAGCAGCCGAATCGACAGCACTCACGAGCAGTACTTC. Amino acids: CASSRIDSTHEQYF.

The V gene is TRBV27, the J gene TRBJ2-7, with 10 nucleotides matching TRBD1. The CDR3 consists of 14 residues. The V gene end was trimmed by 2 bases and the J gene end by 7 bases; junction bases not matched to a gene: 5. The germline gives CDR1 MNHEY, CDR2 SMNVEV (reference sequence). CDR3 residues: CASSLGTGAWEQYF. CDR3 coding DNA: TGTGCCAGCAGTTTAGGGACAGGGGCTTGGGAGCAGTACTTC.

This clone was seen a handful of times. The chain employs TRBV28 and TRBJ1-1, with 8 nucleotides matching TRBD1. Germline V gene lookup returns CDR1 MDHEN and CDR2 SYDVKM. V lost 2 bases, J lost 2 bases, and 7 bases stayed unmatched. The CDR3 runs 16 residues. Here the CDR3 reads CASSLDRGMPNTEAFF. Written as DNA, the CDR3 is TGTGCCAGCAGTTTAGACAGGGGAATGCCCAACACTGAAGCTTTCTTT.

The CDR3, as DNA: TGTGCCAGTAGTTTGGACAGGGGATATGAGCAGTTCTTC. As protein: CASSLDRGYEQFF. The chain has TRBV19 and TRBJ2-1; 9 nucleotides agree with TRBD1. J was trimmed by 8 bases and V by 5 bases; bases with no gene match: 4. CDR1 is LNHDA, CDR2 SQIVND, per germline (reference sequence). The length of the CDR3 is 13 residues.

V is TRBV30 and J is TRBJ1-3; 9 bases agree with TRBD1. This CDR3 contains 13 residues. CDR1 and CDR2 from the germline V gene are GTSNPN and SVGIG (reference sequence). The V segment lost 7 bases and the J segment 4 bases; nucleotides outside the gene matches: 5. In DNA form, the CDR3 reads TGTGCCTCAACAGGGGGCAGCGGAAACACCATATATTTT. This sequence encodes CASTGGSGNTIYF.

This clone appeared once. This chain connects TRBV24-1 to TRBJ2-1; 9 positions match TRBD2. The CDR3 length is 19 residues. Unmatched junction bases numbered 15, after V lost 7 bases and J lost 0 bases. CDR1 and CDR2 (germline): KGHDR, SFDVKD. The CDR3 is CATSGLARPRKSSYNEQFF. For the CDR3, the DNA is TGTGCCACCAGCGGACTAGCGAGACCAAGGAAGAGCTCCTACAATGAGCAGTTCTTC.

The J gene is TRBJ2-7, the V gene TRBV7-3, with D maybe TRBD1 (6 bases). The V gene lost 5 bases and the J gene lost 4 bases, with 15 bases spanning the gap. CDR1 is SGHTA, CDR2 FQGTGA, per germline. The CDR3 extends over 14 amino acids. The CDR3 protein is CASSRTGPGYEQYF. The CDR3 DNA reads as TGTGCCAGCAGCCGCACAGGGCCAGGGTACGAGCAGTACTTC.

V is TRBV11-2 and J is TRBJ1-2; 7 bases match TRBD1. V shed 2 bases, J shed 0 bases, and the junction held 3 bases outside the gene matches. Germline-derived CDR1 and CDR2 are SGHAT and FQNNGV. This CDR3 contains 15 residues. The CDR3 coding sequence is TGTGCCAGCAGCTTAAGCAGGGGGGCTAACTATGGCTACACCTTC. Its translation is CASSLSRGANYGYTF. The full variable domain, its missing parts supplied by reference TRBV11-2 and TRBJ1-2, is EAGVAQSPRYKIIEKRQSVAFWCNPISGHATLYWYQQILGQGPKLLIQFQNNGVVDDSQLPKDRFSAERLKGVDSTLKIQPAKLEDSAVYLCASSLSRGANYGYTFGSGTRLTVV.

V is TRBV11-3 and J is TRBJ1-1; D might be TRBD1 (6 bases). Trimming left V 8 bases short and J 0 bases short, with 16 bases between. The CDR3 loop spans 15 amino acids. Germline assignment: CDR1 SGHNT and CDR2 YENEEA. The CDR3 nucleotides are TGTGCCAGCTCACAAACGGGGGGCGTGAACACTGAAGCTTTCTTT. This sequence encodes CASSQTGGVNTEAFF.

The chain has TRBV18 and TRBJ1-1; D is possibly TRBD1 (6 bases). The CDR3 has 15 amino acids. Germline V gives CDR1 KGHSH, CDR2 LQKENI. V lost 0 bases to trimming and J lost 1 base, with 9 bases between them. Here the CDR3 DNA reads TGTGCCAGCTCACCACCGTCCAGGGGGAACACTGAAGCTTTCTTT. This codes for CASSPPSRGNTEAFF.

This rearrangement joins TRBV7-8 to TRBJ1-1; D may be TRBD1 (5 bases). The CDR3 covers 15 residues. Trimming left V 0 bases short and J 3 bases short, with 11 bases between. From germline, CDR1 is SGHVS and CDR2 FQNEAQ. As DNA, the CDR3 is TGTGCCAGCAGCTTAGCGACGGAAGGGGACACTGAAGCTTTCTTT. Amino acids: CASSLATEGDTEAFF.

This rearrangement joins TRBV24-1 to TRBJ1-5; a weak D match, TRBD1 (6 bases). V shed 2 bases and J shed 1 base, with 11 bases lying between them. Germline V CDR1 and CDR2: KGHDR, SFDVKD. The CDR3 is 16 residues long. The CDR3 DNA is TGTGCCACCAGTGATTCAGGGGATAGCAGCAATCAGCCCCAGCATTTT. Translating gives CATSDSGDSSNQPQHF.

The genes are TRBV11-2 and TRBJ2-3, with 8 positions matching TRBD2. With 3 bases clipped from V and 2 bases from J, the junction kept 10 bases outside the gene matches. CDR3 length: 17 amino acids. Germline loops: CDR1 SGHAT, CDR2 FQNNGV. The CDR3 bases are TGTGCCAGCAGCTTGGGTTTAATAGCGGGACCCACAGATACGCAGTATTTT. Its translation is CASSLGLIAGPTDTQYF.

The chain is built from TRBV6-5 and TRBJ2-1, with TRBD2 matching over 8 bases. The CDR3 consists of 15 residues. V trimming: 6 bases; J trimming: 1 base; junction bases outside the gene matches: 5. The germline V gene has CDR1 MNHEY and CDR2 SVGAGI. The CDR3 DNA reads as TGTGCCAGCAGCCGACGGGGGGGGTCCTACAATGAGCAGTTCTTC. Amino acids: CASSRRGGSYNEQFF.

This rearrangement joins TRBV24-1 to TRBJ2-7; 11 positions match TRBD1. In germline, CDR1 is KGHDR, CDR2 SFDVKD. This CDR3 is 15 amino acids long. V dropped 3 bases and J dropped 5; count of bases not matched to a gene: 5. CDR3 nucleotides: TGTGCCACCAGTGATCCGGGACAGGGGGAGAACGAGCAGTACTTC. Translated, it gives CATSDPGQGENEQYF.

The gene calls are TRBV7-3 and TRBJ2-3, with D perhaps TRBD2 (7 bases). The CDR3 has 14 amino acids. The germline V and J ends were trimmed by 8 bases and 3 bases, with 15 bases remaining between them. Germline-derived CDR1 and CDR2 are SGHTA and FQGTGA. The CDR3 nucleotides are TGTGCCAGCGGATCACAGGGAGGGACAGATACGCAGTATTTT. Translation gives CASGSQGGTDTQYF.

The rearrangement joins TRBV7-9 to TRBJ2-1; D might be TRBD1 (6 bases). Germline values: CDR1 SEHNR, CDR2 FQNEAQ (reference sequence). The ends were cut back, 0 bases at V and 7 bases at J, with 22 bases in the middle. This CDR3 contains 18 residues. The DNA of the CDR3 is TGTGCCAGCAGCTTAGCCGGATCACAGGGTAGACGGGAAAATGAGCAGTTCTTC. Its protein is CASSLAGSQGRRENEQFF.

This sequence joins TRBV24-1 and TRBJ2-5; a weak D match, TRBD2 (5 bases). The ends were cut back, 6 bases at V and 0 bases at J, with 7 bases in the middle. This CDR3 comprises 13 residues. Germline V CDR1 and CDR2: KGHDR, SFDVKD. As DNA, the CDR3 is TGTGCCACCAGTCCCGGGGACCAAGAGACCCAGTACTTC. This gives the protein CATSPGDQETQYF.

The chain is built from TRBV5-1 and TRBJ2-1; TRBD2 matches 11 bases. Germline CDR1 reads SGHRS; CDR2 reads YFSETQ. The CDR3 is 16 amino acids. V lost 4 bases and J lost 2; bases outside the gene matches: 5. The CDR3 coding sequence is TGCGCCAGCAGCCCGCTGACTAGCGGGACCTACAATGAGCAGTTCTTC. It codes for CASSPLTSGTYNEQFF.

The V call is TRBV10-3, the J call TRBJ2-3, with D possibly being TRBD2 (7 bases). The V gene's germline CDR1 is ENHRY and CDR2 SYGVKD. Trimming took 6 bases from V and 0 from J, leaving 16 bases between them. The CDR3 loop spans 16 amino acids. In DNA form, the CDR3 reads TGTGCCATCAGCCCTAGGGGGGGGTCTAGCACAGATACGCAGTATTTT. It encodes CAISPRGGSSTDTQYF.

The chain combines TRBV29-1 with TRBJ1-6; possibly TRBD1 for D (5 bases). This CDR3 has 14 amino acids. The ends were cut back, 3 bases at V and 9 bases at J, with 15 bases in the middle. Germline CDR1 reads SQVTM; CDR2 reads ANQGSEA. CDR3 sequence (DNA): TGCAGCGTTGATTCGGGGGAGGCGGGTTCACCCCTCCACTTT. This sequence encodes CSVDSGEAGSPLHF.

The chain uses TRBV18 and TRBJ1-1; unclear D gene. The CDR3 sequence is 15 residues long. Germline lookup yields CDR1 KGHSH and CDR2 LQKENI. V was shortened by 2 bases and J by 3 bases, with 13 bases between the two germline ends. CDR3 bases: TGTGCCAGCTCACCATTTCGAGGTCAGTACACTGAAGCTTTCTTT. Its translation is CASSPFRGQYTEAFF. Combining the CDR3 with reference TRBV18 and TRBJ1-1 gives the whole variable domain NAGVMQNPRHLVRRRGQEARLRCSPMKGHSHVYWYRQLPEEGLKFMVYLQKENIIDESGMPKERFSAEFPKEGPSILRIQQVVRGDSAAYFCASSPFRGQYTEAFFGQGTRLTVV.